This T cell receptor beta chain originates from a study of CXCR3-negative and CXCR3-positive naive CD8 T cells. General observations from the study: It was found that naive subsets had comparable surface CD5, and TCR strength was inferred from TRB CDR3 properties. The study found that naive CXCR3-negative and CXCR3-positive cells shared TRBV-TRBJ usage, while memory cells differed.

The CDR3 runs to 16 residues. The germline gives CDR1 MDHEN, CDR2 SYDVKM. The libraries of TRB cDNA were prepared using 5' RACE with UMI labels. One entry per CDR3 protein, without DNA, is what TCRdb gives after re-calling the 5' RACE reads. Its table records approximately 83,000 distinct CDR3 sequences. Naive CD8+ T cells were CD45RO-CCR7+CD27+CD95-. A remark on this clonotype: Its antigen is currently unknown.

The V and J genes are TRBV28 and TRBJ2-1; TCRdb proposes TRBD1, but this gene call is untestable without DNA. Sequenced sample: naive CXCR3- CD8+ T cells from blood. Documented subset: CD45RO-CCR7+CD27+CD95- naive CD8+ T cells lacking CXCR3 (TNR3-). The sequence derives from a human donor in good health. Some clones in this sample may be carry-over from other donors' samples. The CDR3 sequence: CASLTVRVSSYNEQFF.